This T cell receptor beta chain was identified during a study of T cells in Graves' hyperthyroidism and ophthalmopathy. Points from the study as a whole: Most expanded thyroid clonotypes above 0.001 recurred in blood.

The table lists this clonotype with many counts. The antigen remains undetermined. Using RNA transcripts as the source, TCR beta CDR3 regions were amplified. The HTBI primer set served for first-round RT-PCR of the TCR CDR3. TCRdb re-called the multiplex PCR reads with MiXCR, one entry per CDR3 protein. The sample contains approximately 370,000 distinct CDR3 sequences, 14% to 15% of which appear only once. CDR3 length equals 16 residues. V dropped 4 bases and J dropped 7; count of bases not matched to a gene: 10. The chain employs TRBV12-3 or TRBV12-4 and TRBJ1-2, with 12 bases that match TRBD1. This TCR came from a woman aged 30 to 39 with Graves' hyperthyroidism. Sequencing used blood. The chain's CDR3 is CASSSDKGTGGSGYTF. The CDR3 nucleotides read TGTGCCAGCAGTTCTGATAAAGGGACAGGGGGCAGTGGCTACACCTTC.